The entry below gives a single TCR beta chain sequence along with its context. The target of this receptor is not known. Base-call qualities are not available, and no considerably larger clone is one nucleotide away. What this sample's time point label stands for: baseline before first vaccination. Vaccinee samples were obtained from the UK trials COV001 and COV002, which included a single-blind randomized controlled phase 2/3 trial of AZD1222 (ChAdOx1 nCoV-19) in healthy adults. For TCRbeta chain sequencing, PBMC samples from trial participants were taken at day 0 and at day 28 after the second dose. The entry originates in a study of T cell responses to AZD1222 COVID-19 vaccine (dated by TCRdb to the early 2020s). Concerning the study at large: AZD1222 recipients with second doses at about 4 weeks or about 12 weeks were pooled, because spike-specific TCR depth and breadth did not differ between schedules. A total of approximately 230 trial participants underwent TCR sequencing, of whom some 210 received two doses of AZD1222 and about 25 received two doses of the MenACWY control vaccine. Trial participants were enrolled into age subgroups of 18-55, 56-69 and 70-plus years, which contained around 150, 28 and 57 TCR-sequenced participants, respectively. Here is what the overall study found, with its caveats: Conclusions about previously exposed vaccinees are limited, since just six AZD1222 recipients were seropositive for SARS-CoV-2 at baseline. After two AZD1222 doses, both the breadth and the depth of spike-specific TCRs were significantly higher than at day 0 and than in MenACWY recipients. No day 14 peak-response samples were available, so repertoires were characterized only after the peak T cell response. In the small 56-69-year group, the increase in depth fell short of significance, most likely because of low power. Vaccine-associated CD4 TCRs spanned the whole spike protein, with dominant responses in regions 160-218 and 743-854. Participants were mostly white British and included more females than males, and it was suggested by the authors that clonal diversity may have been underestimated. Nearly half of unique spike-specific TCRs reportedly recognized epitopes outside regions mutated in the B.1.351 and B.1.1.7 variants.

The CDR3 regions of human TCRbeta chains were subjected to immunosequencing. Regarding the original processing steps: Repertoire TCRs were matched against a reference library of SARS-CoV-2-specific TCRs generated with the MIRA antigen-specificity platform. Breadth was defined as the fraction of unique TCRs that were SARS-CoV-2-associated. Depth was defined as the fraction of total T cells that were SARS-CoV-2-associated. Using the MIRA data, each spike-specific TCR was mapped to the spike region that the TCR reacts to and placed in a CD4 or CD8 class. Log10-transformed breadth and depth values were compared by one-way ANOVA with Sidak's multiple comparisons tests. This immuneACCESS table, as held by TCRdb, lists in-frame sequences with V and J called but not all clones. Of the missing ones, under half trace to an unresolved V gene in checked studies; the others have no known cause. V and J calls and clone size are copied from that table; D and trimming were computed from the DNA. This sample holds 120,000 or so clones; 85% to 90% were observed only once. The biggest ten clones account for approximately 27% of the sample.

The receptor's source is an adult in good health. The sequences come from peripheral blood, collected on day 0 of AZD1222 vaccination.

The DNA reads as follows: TGTGCCAGCAGCTTAGTACAGGGGACCTACGAGCAGTACTTC. It encodes CASSLVQGTYEQYF. The rearranged chain carries TRBV7-2 and TRBJ2-7, and 7 junction bases match TRBD1. Counted from cysteine to phenylalanine, this CDR3 has 14 amino acids. The CDR3 DNA has 42 bases and is translated from base 1. At the junction V is shortened by 1 base and J by 2 bases; bases outside the gene matches: 2. The germline V gene encodes CDR1 SGHTA and CDR2 FQGNSA.